These 3 T cell receptor beta chains came from one sample sequenced in a study of PD-L1 blockade in urothelial cancer. The method was immunoSEQ multiplex PCR; TCRdb's version includes in-frame clones alone and lacks a portion of them. This table has under 30,000 clones, about 89% appearing once. Sequences were derived from PBMCs, sampled around atezolizumab (anti-PD-L1) treatment. The receptors come from a man aged 50-59 years with urothelial cancer.

The rearrangement joins TRBV5-1 to TRBJ2-3; 9 bases are shared with TRBD2. CDR3 length: 17 residues. V gave up 4 bases and J gave up 1 base; unmatched junction bases: 10. The V gene's germline CDR1 is SGHRS and CDR2 YFSETQ. The CDR3 is CASSPPGSGGRTDTQYF. The CDR3 DNA reads TGCGCCAGCAGCCCCCCGGGGAGCGGGGGGCGCACAGATACGCAGTATTTT.

The chain combines TRBV7-2 with TRBJ2-2; D is ambiguous. The CDR3 is 17 residues long. The germline V gene encodes CDR1 SGHTA and CDR2 FQGNSA. V was cut by 0 bases and J by 2 bases, with 13 bases left in between. The CDR3, as DNA: TGTGCCAGCAGCTTAGCACCGTTGAGCCTAAACACCGGGGAGCTGTTTTTT. Translating it yields CASSLAPLSLNTGELFF.

This sequence joins TRBV27 and TRBJ1-5, with 8 bases aligning to TRBD1. The CDR3 totals 15 residues. CDR1 and CDR2 (germline): MNHEY, SMNVEV (reference sequence). V was pared by 4 bases and J by 2 bases, with 4 bases of the junction left unmatched. CDR3 region: CASSYEGQGNQPQHF. The CDR3 DNA is TGTGCCAGCAGTTACGAGGGACAGGGCAATCAGCCCCAGCATTTT.